The source of this TCR beta chain is a study of T-cell reconstitution after alpha-beta-depleted transplantation in children (TCRdb year 2016). Broadly, across the study: The study quantitatively tracked T-cell immune reconstitution after TCRalphabeta/CD19-depleted allogeneic hematopoietic cell transplantation in children using TCR repertoire profiling. The full study reports these points: Over the following months the frequencies of hyperexpanded clones went down, and after one year T-cell counts and TCRbeta diversity were mostly credited to newly produced T cells. The apparently early recovery of alphabetaT-cell counts about two months after transplant reportedly depended on only several hundred rapidly expanded clones that came from non-depleted graft cells. In some patients, the high TCRbeta diversity seen at day 60 was put down to recipient T cells and intrathymic progenitors that had survived conditioning.

What this sample's treatment or condition label stands for: allogeneic hematopoietic cell transplantation with graft depleted of TCRalphabeta T cells and CD19 B cells. The children who served as transplant recipients had been given grafts of TCRalphabeta/CD19-depleted allogeneic hematopoietic cells. The library was produced with PCR. Sequencing relied on an Illumina HiSeq 2500. TCR libraries were prepared with molecular barcoding, using unique molecular identifiers to normalize TCRbeta repertoire quantification. TCRdb reprocessing: public reads trimmed at Q25 with fastp, clones called with MiXCR, in-frame beta chains kept. Entries are consolidated by CDR3 protein sequence, retaining the most common genes and DNA. The sample data list around 420,000 distinct CDR3 sequences, and 16% of these were observed just once. Around 30% of the sample comes from the top ten. This clonotype appeared a few times. Its antigen remains unidentified. Within one base of it there is no much larger clone, and no base qualities were kept.

The sequences come from PBMCs, mostly from graft donor cells, collected 360 days after TCRalphabeta/CD19-depleted stem cell transplant. This sequence was found in a boy younger than two who had a stem cell transplant for Wiskott-Aldrich syndrome, so the T cells may come from the graft donor.

The DNA is as follows: TGTGCCACCAGCAGAGGGCTAGCGGGAGACGATACGCAGTATTTT. Translated, it reads CATSRGLAGDDTQYF. The chain is encoded by TRBV15 joined to TRBJ2-3, with TRBD2 matching 10 junction bases. CDR1 LNHNV and CDR2 YYDKDF are derived from the germline V gene (reference sequence). V trim: 1 base; J trim: 6 bases; unmatched bases: 4. The CDR3 spans 15 residues, from the cysteine through the phenylalanine. This entry keeps only the CDR3 DNA: 45 bases, framed from base 1.